This TCR beta chain stems from a study of cytomegalovirus exposure and HLA in healthy donors. Study-level information: The use of the same platform for the 95 to 150 validation repertoires and the approximately 690 first-cohort repertoires was reported by a later analysis.

Assay: immunoSEQ multiplex PCR; the TCRdb copy retains only in-frame clones and omits some. Here the sample spans about 43,000 clones, 90% to 95% being singletons. The receptor was derived from a young man in good health and CMV-seronegative. Sample: PBMCs.

CDR3 sequence reads: CASSQETGGYEQYF. The DNA of the CDR3 is TGCGCCAGCAGCCAGGAGACAGGGGGCTACGAGCAGTACTTC. The rearrangement links TRBV4-1 to TRBJ2-7; TRBD1 aligns across 9 bases. V shed 3 bases, J shed 3 bases, and the junction held 3 bases outside the gene matches. The CDR3 is made up of 14 amino acids. The germline V gene encodes CDR1 MGHRA and CDR2 YSYEKL.